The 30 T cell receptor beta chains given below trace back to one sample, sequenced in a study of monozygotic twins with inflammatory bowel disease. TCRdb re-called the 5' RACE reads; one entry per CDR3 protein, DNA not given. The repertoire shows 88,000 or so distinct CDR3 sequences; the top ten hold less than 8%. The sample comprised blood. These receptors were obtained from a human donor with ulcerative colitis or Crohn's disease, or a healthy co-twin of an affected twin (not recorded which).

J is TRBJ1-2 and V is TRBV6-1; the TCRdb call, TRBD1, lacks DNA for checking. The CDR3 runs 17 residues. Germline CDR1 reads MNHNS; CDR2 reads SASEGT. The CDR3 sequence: CASRASGQGGQIYGYTF.

The CDR3 is CASSFRAPGAGKLSYEQYF. The V and J genes are TRBV11-1 and TRBJ2-7; TCRdb's D call, TRBD1, is unchecked because there is no DNA. The germline gives CDR1 SGHAT, CDR2 FQDESV (reference sequence). This CDR3 is built from 19 residues.

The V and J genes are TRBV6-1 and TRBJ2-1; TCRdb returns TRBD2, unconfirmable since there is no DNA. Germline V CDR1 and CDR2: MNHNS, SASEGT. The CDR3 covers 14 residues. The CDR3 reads CASSLAGGGDEQFF.

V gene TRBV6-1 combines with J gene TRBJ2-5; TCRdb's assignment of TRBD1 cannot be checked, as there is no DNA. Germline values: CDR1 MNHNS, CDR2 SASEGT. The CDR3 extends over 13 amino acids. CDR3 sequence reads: CANRQDPQETQYF.

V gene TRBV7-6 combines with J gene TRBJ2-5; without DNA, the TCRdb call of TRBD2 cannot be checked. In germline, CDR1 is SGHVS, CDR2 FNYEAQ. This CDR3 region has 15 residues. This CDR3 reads CASSLLTSAQETQYF.

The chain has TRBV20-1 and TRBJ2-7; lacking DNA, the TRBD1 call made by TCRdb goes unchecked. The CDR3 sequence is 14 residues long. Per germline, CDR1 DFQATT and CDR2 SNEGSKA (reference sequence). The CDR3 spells CSASSGTGPYEQYF.

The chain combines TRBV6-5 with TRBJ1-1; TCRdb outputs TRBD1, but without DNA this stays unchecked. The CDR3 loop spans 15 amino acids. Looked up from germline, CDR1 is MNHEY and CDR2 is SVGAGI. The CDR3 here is CASSLGGAQHTEAFF.

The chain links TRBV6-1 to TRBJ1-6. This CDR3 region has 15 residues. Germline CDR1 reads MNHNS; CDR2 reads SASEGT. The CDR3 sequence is CASSSSGYWNSPLHF.

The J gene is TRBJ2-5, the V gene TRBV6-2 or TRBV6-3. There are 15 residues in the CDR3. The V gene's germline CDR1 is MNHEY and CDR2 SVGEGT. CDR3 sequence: CASRKNAWSRETQYF.

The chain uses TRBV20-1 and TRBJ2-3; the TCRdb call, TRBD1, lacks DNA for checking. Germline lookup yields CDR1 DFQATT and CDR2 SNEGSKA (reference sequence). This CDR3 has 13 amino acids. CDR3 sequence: CSASRQGGDTQYF.

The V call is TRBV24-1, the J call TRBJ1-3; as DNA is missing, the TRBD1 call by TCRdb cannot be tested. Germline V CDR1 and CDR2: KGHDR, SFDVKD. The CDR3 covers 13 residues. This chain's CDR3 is CATSDPRGNTIYF.

The CDR3 loop reads CASSLGQPNNEQFF. The chain links TRBV28 to TRBJ2-1; TCRdb reports TRBD1, a call that lacks DNA to check it against. CDR1 and CDR2 (germline): MDHEN, SYDVKM. The CDR3 has 14 residues. The full variable domain, in which reference TRBV28 and TRBJ2-1 provide the parts outside the CDR3, is DVKVTQSSRYLVKRTGEKVFLECVQDMDHENMFWYRQDPGLGLRLIYFSYDVKMKEKGDIPEGYSVSREKKERFSLILESASTNQTSMYLCASSLGQPNNEQFFGPGTRLTVL.

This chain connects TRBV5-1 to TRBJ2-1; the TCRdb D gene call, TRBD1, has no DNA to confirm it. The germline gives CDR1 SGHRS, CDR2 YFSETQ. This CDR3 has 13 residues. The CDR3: CATGVDGHNEQFF.

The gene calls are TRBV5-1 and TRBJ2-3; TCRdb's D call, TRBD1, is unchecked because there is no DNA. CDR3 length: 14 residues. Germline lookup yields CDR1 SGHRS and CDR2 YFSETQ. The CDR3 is CASSSRGTTDTQYF.

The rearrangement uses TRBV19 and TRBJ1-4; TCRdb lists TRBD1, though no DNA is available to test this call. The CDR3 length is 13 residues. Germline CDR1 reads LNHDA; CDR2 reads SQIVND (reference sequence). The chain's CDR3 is CASSITGEGGLFF.

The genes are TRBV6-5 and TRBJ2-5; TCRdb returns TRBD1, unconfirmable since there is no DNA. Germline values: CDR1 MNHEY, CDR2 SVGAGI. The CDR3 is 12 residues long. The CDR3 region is CASSSPGETQYF.

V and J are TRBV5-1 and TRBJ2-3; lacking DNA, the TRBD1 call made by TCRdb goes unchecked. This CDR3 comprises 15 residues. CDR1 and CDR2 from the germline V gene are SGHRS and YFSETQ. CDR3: CASSLMGGATDTQYF.

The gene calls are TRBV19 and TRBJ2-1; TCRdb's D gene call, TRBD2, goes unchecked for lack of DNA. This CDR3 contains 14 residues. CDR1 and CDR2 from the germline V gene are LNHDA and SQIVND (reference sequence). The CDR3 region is CASGGWGGINEQFF.

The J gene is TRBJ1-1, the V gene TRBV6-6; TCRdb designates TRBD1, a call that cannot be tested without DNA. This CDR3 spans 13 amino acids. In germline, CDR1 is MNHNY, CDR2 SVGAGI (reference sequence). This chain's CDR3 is CASSYQGNTEAFF.

This CDR3 is CASSDGRSYTGELFF. The V and J genes are TRBV5-1 and TRBJ2-2. The CDR3 runs 15 residues. Germline V gives CDR1 SGHRS, CDR2 YFSETQ.

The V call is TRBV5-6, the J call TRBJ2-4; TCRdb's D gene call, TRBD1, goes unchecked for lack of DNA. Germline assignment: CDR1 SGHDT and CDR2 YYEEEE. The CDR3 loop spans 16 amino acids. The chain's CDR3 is CASSLGNRGGKNIQYF. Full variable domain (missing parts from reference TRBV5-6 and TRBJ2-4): DAGVTQSPTHLIKTRGQQVTLRCSPKSGHDTVSWYQQALGQGPQFIFQYYEEEERQRGNFPDRFSGHQFPNYSSELNVNALLLGDSALYLCASSLGNRGGKNIQYFGAGTRLSVL.

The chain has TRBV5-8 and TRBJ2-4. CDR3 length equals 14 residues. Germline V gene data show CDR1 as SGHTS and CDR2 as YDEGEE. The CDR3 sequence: CASLPWLGKNIQYF. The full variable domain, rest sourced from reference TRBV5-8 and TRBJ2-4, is EAGVTQSPTHLIKTRGQQATLRCSPISGHTSVYWYQQALGLGLQFLLWYDEGEERNRGNFPPRFSGRQFPNYSSELNVNALELEDSALYLCASLPWLGKNIQYFGAGTRLSVL.

CDR3 loop: CASSSRGLRRPTYEQYF. This chain uses TRBV5-4 with TRBJ2-7; TCRdb's D call, TRBD1, is unchecked because there is no DNA. The CDR3 is made up of 17 amino acids. Germline CDR1 is SGHNT and CDR2 is YYREEE (reference sequence). The full variable domain, rest sourced from reference TRBV5-4 and TRBJ2-7, is ETGVTQSPTHLIKTRGQQVTLRCSSQSGHNTVSWYQQALGQGPQFIFQYYREEENGRGNFPPRFSGLQFPNYSSELNVNALELDDSALYLCASSSRGLRRPTYEQYFGPGTRLTVT.

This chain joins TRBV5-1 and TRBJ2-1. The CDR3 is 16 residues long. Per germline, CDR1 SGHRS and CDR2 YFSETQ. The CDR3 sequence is CASSLGFSDGDNEQFF.

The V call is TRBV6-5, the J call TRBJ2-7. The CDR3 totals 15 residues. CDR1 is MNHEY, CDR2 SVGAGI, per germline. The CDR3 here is CASSYLLGRPYEQYF.

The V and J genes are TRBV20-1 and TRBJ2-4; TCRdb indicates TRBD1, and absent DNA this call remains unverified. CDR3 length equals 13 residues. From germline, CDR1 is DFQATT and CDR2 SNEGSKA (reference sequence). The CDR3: CSGRAGQLNIQYF.

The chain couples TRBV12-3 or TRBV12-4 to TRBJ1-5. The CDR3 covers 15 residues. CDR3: CASSLGSVSNQPQHF.

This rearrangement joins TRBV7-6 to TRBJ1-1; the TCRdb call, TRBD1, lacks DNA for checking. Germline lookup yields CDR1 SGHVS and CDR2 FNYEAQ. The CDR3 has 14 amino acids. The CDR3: CASSSGGGGTEAFF.

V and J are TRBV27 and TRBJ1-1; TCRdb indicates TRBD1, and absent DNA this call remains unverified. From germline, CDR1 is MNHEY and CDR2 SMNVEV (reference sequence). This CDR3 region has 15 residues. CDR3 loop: CASSLYGTGVSEAFF.

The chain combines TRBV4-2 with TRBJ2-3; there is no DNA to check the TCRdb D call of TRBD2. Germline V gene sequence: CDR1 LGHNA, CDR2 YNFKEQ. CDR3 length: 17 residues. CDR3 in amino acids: CASSQEIVAGGRDTQYF.